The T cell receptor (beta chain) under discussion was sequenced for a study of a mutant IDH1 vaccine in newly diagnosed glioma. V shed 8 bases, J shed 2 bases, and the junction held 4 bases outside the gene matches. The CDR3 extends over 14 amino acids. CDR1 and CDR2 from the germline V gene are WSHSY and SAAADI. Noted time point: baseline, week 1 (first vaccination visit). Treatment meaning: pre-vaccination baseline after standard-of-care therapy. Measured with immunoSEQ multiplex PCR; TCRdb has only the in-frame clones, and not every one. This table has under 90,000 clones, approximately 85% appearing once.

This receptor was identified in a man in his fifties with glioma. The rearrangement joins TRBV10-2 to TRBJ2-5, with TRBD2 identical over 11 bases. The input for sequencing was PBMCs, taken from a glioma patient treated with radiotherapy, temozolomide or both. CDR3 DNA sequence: TGCGCCAGCCGACTAGCGGGGACGCAAGAGACCCAGTACTTC. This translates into CASRLAGTQETQYF.